Below, 10 T cell receptor beta chains from the same sample are listed, as sequenced in a study of T cells in women clearing cervical HPV infection. Clones were sequenced by immunoSEQ multiplex PCR, and TCRdb holds only the in-frame ones, with some missing. This sample's table reports 30,000 to 45,000 clones. The specimen sequenced was blood buffy coat. Receptor source: a woman aged 18 to 69 with a cervical HPV16 infection that either progressed to CIN3+ or cleared (not recorded which).

With regard to this clone: The CDR3 goes on 3 residues after the read ends, and that part is filled in from the germline J gene. The rearrangement joins TRBV20-1 to TRBJ1-2; D not certain. The V gene lost 6 bases and the J gene lost 3 bases, with 17 bases spanning the gap. CDR3 length: 14 amino acids. CDR1 and CDR2 (germline): DFQATT, SNEGSKA (reference sequence). The DNA read from the CDR3 is TGCAGTGCCATTCGAGGCGGCAGCTACTATGGC. Amino acid sequence: CSAIRGGSYYG. The full-length CDR3 reads as CSAIRGGSYYGYTF.

Note on this clone: The read is 3 residues too short to cover the CDR3 end, so that end is filled in from the germline J gene. The chain has TRBV7-8 and TRBJ2-5; D perhaps matches TRBD2 (5 bases). Looked up from germline, CDR1 is SGHVS and CDR2 is FQNEAQ. The CDR3 is 15 residues long. V dropped 1 base and J dropped 2 bases, with 11 bases sitting between them. The CDR3 DNA, read in part, is TGTGCCAGCAGCTTAGTCGGGGTTCGTCAAGAGACC. Amino acid sequence: CASSLVGVRQET. From start to end, the CDR3 is CASSLVGVRQETQYF.

As for this clone: The observed sequence ends 3 residues before the CDR3 terminus, with the missing tail filled in from the germline J gene. The rearrangement links TRBV23-1 to TRBJ1-5; D uncertain. TRBV23-1 is sorted into the ORF group, with uncertain function. The CDR3 length is 15 residues. Trimming cost V 2 bases and J 4 bases, with 12 bases left between them. The CDR3: CASSQTPTLNQPQHF. Partial CDR3 DNA: TGCGCCAGCAGTCAAACCCCAACTCTGAATCAGCCC.

Notes on this clone: Sequencing ends 3 residues short of the CDR3 end; the germline J gene provides the rest. The chain combines TRBV7-6 with TRBJ2-7; TRBD1 might be the D (5 bases). The CDR3 totals 18 residues. Per the germline V gene, CDR1 is SGHVS and CDR2 is FNYEAQ. The V and J ends lost 5 bases and 4 bases respectively, with 27 bases between them. Partial CDR3 DNA: TGTGCCAGCAGCCCCTCAGGGTCAGCTGAAATAGGGAAATACGAG. Residues: CASSPSGSAEIGKYE. The complete CDR3 protein is CASSPSGSAEIGKYEQYF.

As concerns this clone: From the germline J gene comes the end of the CDR3, since the read stops 3 residues before it. The rearrangement uses TRBV19 and TRBJ2-3, with a weak D call TRBD1 (5 bases). The CDR3 runs to 16 residues. Germline values: CDR1 LNHDA, CDR2 SQIVND (reference sequence). CDR3 protein: CASSIDSSYSNQPQYF. The covered CDR3 bases are TGTGCCAGTAGTATCGACAGCTCTTATAGCAATCAGCCG. Full variable domain (missing parts from reference TRBV19 and TRBJ2-3): DGGITQSPKYLFRKEGQNVTLSCEQNLNHDAMYWYRQDPGQGLRLIYYSQIVNDFQKGDIAEGYSVSREKKESFPLTVTSAQKNPTAFYLCASSIDSSYSNQPQYFGPGTRLTVL.

As regards this clone: The read ends 3 residues before the CDR3 terminus; that terminus is restored from the germline J gene. The chain joins TRBV20-1 to TRBJ1-6; perhaps TRBD1 as D (5 bases). The CDR3 loop spans 12 amino acids. Trimming shortened V by 2 bases and J by 7 bases, and 6 bases separated the two germline ends. The germline V gene encodes CDR1 DFQATT and CDR2 SNEGSKA (reference sequence). The CDR3 reads CSARRQNSPLHF. CDR3 DNA (partial): TGCAGTGCTAGACGACAGAATTCACCC.

On this clone: One junction end disagrees with the germline gene, perhaps due to a read error. The read falls 3 residues short of the CDR3 end, and the missing part is taken from the germline J gene. V usage is TRBV4-2 and J usage is TRBJ2-2; D unresolved. Germline V gives CDR1 LGHNA, CDR2 YNFKEQ. The length of the CDR3 is 14 residues. CDR3 DNA, as far as it was read: TGCGCCAGCGCCCGACCGGGGAACACCGGGGAG. Encoded protein: CASARPGNTGE. The whole CDR3 protein reads CASARPGNTGELFF.

Regarding this clone: The read falls 3 residues short of the CDR3 end, and the missing part is taken from the germline J gene. The genes are TRBV16 and TRBJ1-2; D remains ambiguous. The ends were cut back, 0 bases at V and 0 bases at J, with 8 bases in the middle. This CDR3 region has 15 residues. CDR1 is KGHSY and CDR2 is FQNENV in the germline V gene. CDR3 bases read: TGTGCCAGCAGCCAATCCCCGGGTTCTAACTATGGC. It codes for CASSQSPGSNYG. The entire CDR3 protein is CASSQSPGSNYGYTF.

With respect to this clone: From the germline J gene comes the end of the CDR3, since the read stops 3 residues before it. This chain links TRBV19 with TRBJ2-7; 7 bases match TRBD2. Trimming cost V 6 bases and J 5 bases; bases outside gene matches: 7. Germline CDR1 LNHDA, CDR2 SQIVND (reference sequence). This CDR3 comprises 13 residues. CDR3 sequence reads: CASSLDRGDEQYF. Incomplete CDR3 DNA: TGTGCCAGTAGCTTGGACCGGGGGGACGAG.

The covered CDR3 bases are TGTGCCAGCAGCTCAGGAGCCTATAATTCACCC. The encoded protein is CASSSGAYNSP. The whole CDR3 protein reads CASSSGAYNSPLHF. The genes are TRBV7-9 and TRBJ1-6; D call uncertain. The read ends 3 residues shy of where the CDR3 ends; the end is completed using the germline J gene. This CDR3 spans 14 amino acids. Germline loops: CDR1 SEHNR, CDR2 FQNEAQ (reference sequence). V was clipped by 4 bases and J by 2 bases, with 6 bases between them.